A single sample gave rise to the 22 T cell receptor beta chains below, sequenced in a study of OX40 agonist ivuxolimab in advanced cancers. TCRdb's copy holds only in-frame clones and misses some; the assay was immunoSEQ multiplex PCR. The sample carries roughly 34,000 clones, around nine tenths recorded once. The specimen comprised CD4+ or CD8+ T cells sorted from blood, sampled in a trial of the OX40 agonist ivuxolimab. The receptors here all came from an adult with an advanced solid tumor such as melanoma, head and neck, liver or kidney cancer.

The chain couples TRBV27 to TRBJ2-1; 7 bases line up with TRBD1. J gave up 7 bases and V 8 bases, and 2 bases lay outside the gene matches. CDR1 and CDR2 from the germline V gene are MNHEY and SMNVEV (reference sequence). This CDR3 has 11 residues. The chain's CDR3 is CASGRGNEQFF. CDR3 nucleotide sequence: TGTGCCAGCGGCAGGGGGAATGAGCAGTTCTTC.

CDR3 sequence: CASSSVENQPQHF. CDR3 DNA sequence: TGTGCCAGCAGTTCGGTCGAAAATCAGCCCCAGCATTTT. The V call is TRBV27, the J call TRBJ1-5; no clear D gene. The CDR3 consists of 13 residues. V lost 4 bases, J lost 4 bases, and 8 bases lay in between. Germline CDR1 and CDR2: MNHEY and SMNVEV (reference sequence).

This chain uses TRBV5-1 with TRBJ2-3, with a tentative D call TRBD2 (5 bases). Germline values: CDR1 SGHRS, CDR2 YFSETQ. The CDR3 extends over 15 amino acids. The germline V and J ends were trimmed by 0 bases and 4 bases, with 12 bases remaining between them. CDR3 bases: TGCGCCAGCAGCTTGGGACTACCCCCCGCAGATACGCAGTATTTT. Protein product: CASSLGLPPADTQYF.

This chain joins TRBV6-5 and TRBJ1-1; D gene ambiguous. Germline CDR1 is MNHEY and CDR2 is SVGAGI. V lost 0 bases and J lost 7, with 9 bases in between. There are 13 residues in the CDR3. The CDR3 region is CASSYSEDGEAFF. The CDR3 DNA reads as TGTGCCAGCAGTTACTCCGAGGACGGTGAAGCTTTCTTT.

The chain is built from TRBV15 and TRBJ2-3; D gene ambiguous. Germline CDR1 is LNHNV and CDR2 is YYDKDF (reference sequence). This CDR3 has 14 residues. V was shortened by 1 base and J by 4 bases, with 9 bases between the two germline ends. Written as DNA, the CDR3 is TGTGCCACCAGCAGAGGACGTAACCCAGATACGCAGTATTTT. Its protein is CATSRGRNPDTQYF. Complete variable domain (other parts from reference TRBV15 and TRBJ2-3): DAMVIQNPRYQVTQFGKPVTLSCSQTLNHNVMYWYQQKSSQAPKLLFHYYDKDFNNEADTPDNFQSRRPNTSFCFLDIRSPGLGDTAMYLCATSRGRNPDTQYFGPGTRLTVL.

The chain employs TRBV5-1 and TRBJ2-1; 9 bases are shared with TRBD1. Germline CDR1 SGHRS, CDR2 YFSETQ. V lost 4 bases, J lost 9 bases, and 8 bases stayed unmatched. This CDR3 comprises 14 residues. The CDR3 DNA follows: TGCGCCAGCAGCCTAGGACAGGGGAGGACTGAGCAGTTCTTC. Protein: CASSLGQGRTEQFF.

This chain connects TRBV30 to TRBJ2-2; D remains ambiguous. V lost 4 bases, J lost 1 base, and 7 bases lay in between. The CDR3 spans 13 residues. Germline CDR1 and CDR2: GTSNPN and SVGIG (reference sequence). This CDR3 reads CAWTPMNTGELFF. Written as DNA, the CDR3 is TGTGCCTGGACTCCTATGAACACCGGGGAGCTGTTTTTT.

This clone is judged medium-sized. The chain has TRBV10-3 and TRBJ1-1; TRBD1 might be the D (5 bases). CDR1 is ENHRY, CDR2 SYGVKD, per germline. The CDR3 extends over 13 amino acids. V was shortened by 4 bases and J by 4 bases, with 10 bases between the two germline ends. This chain's CDR3 is CAISVGEGTEAFF. In nucleotides, the CDR3 is TGTGCCATCAGTGTAGGGGAAGGCACTGAAGCTTTCTTT.

The CDR3 region has the DNA TGCGCCAGCAGCACCCTTACAGGGGTTGGGGCCAACGTCCTGACTTTC. Amino acids: CASSTLTGVGANVLTF. The chain carries TRBV5-1 and TRBJ2-6; 7 bases align to TRBD1. V shed 4 bases, J shed 3 bases, and the junction held 7 bases outside the gene matches. CDR1 is SGHRS and CDR2 is YFSETQ in the germline V gene. The CDR3 extends over 16 amino acids.

J is TRBJ1-2 and V is TRBV7-8; D uncertain. The V gene's germline CDR1 is SGHVS and CDR2 FQNEAQ. CDR3 length: 14 amino acids. V was pared by 5 bases and J by 4 bases, with 14 bases between. The CDR3 bases are TGTGCCAGCAGCCCTTATATTGGACCCTATGGCTACACCTTC. Translated, it gives CASSPYIGPYGYTF.

The V call is TRBV19, the J call TRBJ2-3; TRBD2 matches 8 bases. From germline, CDR1 is LNHDA and CDR2 SQIVND (reference sequence). The V and J ends lost 1 base and 0 bases, in that order; junction bases with no gene match: 0. The CDR3 totals 15 residues. The DNA of the CDR3 is TGTGCCAGTAGTATAGCGGGAGGGAGCACAGATACGCAGTATTTT. The encoded protein is CASSIAGGSTDTQYF.

This sequence joins TRBV5-1 and TRBJ2-7; D may be TRBD1 or TRBD2 (7 bases each). The V end lost 4 bases, the J end lost 0 bases, and 14 bases lay between the germline ends. The CDR3 loop spans 15 amino acids. The germline V gene encodes CDR1 SGHRS and CDR2 YFSETQ. The CDR3 DNA is TGCGCCAGCAGCCTGGGAGGGGGCGGCTCCTACGAGCAGTACTTC. Protein sequence: CASSLGGGGSYEQYF.

The chain employs TRBV2 and TRBJ1-4, with 9 bases fitting TRBD1. The CDR3 has 17 residues. From germline, CDR1 is SNHLY and CDR2 FYNNEI. V lost 5 bases, J lost 0 bases, and 7 bases stayed unmatched. In DNA, the CDR3 is TGTGCCAGCAGTAAACCGGACAGGGGTGCAACTAATGAAAAACTGTTTTTT. Its translation: CASSKPDRGATNEKLFF.

The genes are TRBV9 and TRBJ2-5; tentatively, D is TRBD1 (6 bases). Deletions cut 3 bases from V and 4 bases from J, with 10 bases between. Germline CDR1 reads SGDLS; CDR2 reads YYNGEE. This CDR3 has 13 amino acids. The CDR3 sequence: CASSEGVRETQYF. The CDR3 nucleotides read TGTGCCAGCAGCGAGGGGGTTCGAGAGACCCAGTACTTC.

The chain employs TRBV7-6 and TRBJ2-1; the D gene is possibly TRBD2 (6 bases). Germline-derived CDR1 and CDR2 are SGHVS and FNYEAQ. V gave up 5 bases and J gave up 0 bases, with 20 bases separating them. The CDR3 has 18 residues. CDR3 loop: CASSRGTPGRDSYNEQFF. CDR3 DNA sequence: TGTGCCAGCAGCCGCGGGACTCCTGGTAGGGACTCCTACAATGAGCAGTTCTTC.

The chain links TRBV6-4 to TRBJ2-7; a possible D gene is TRBD2 (6 bases). Germline CDR1 and CDR2: MRHNA and SNTAGT. V lost 10 bases to trimming and J lost 3 bases, with 19 bases between them. The CDR3 is made up of 14 amino acids. In DNA form, the CDR3 reads TGTGCCAACCTGTTCCGGGAGACGAACTACGAGCAGTACTTC. It translates to CANLFRETNYEQYF.

V usage is TRBV28 and J usage is TRBJ1-1; D gene unclear. V lost 4 bases, J lost 3 bases, and 18 bases lay in between. From germline, CDR1 is MDHEN and CDR2 SYDVKM. The CDR3 is 16 amino acids. The CDR3 DNA is TGTGCCAGCAGTTCAATATCCGGGGTCCATCACACTGAAGCTTTCTTT. This sequence encodes CASSSISGVHHTEAFF.

The chain has TRBV9 and TRBJ1-1; no firm D call. This CDR3 has 11 residues. Trimming left V 4 bases short and J 11 bases short, with 12 bases between. The germline CDR1 and CDR2 sequences are SGDLS and YYNGEE. The CDR3 loop reads CASSSYGGAFF. The CDR3 DNA reads TGTGCCAGCAGCTCGTATGGCGGTGCTTTCTTT.

This chain uses TRBV15 with TRBJ1-2, with D perhaps TRBD1 (5 bases). Germline CDR1 reads LNHNV; CDR2 reads YYDKDF (reference sequence). Trimming took 1 base from V and 5 from J, leaving 14 bases between them. CDR3 length: 15 amino acids. DNA of the CDR3: TGTGCCACCAGCAGAGTTAGGGGACCGACTTATGGCTACACCTTC. It codes for CATSRVRGPTYGYTF.

This clone was counted once. This rearrangement joins TRBV27 to TRBJ1-1, with a possible D match to TRBD1 (5 bases). Trimming stripped 3 bases from V and 2 bases from J, with 10 bases between. CDR3 length equals 14 residues. The germline gives CDR1 MNHEY, CDR2 SMNVEV (reference sequence). The CDR3 protein is CASSLRGPNTEAFF. The CDR3 DNA sequence: TGTGCCAGCAGTTTGAGGGGACCAAACACTGAAGCTTTCTTT.

The V call is TRBV28, the J call TRBJ2-3, with TRBD2 identical over 7 bases. V shed 5 bases and J 2 bases; nucleotides not matched to a gene: 7. CDR1 MDHEN and CDR2 SYDVKM come from the germline V gene. This CDR3 has 15 residues. The CDR3 protein is CASSPAGLHTDTQYF. CDR3 nucleotides: TGTGCCAGCAGTCCGGCGGGACTACACACAGATACGCAGTATTTT.

The chain carries TRBV29-1 and TRBJ1-2, with 9 bases aligning to TRBD1. V lost 1 base to trimming and J lost 4 bases; unmatched junction nucleotides: 10. Germline lookup yields CDR1 SQVTM and CDR2 ANQGSEA. The CDR3 is 16 residues long. The CDR3 protein is CSVEAIRTGASYGYTF. The DNA of the CDR3 is TGCAGCGTTGAAGCCATCCGGACAGGGGCTAGCTATGGCTACACCTTC.